The sequence of this T cell receptor (beta chain) was determined in a study of T cell responses to AZD1222 COVID-19 vaccine. With 0 bases removed from V and 6 bases from J, the gap between germline ends came to 9 bases. The germline CDR1 and CDR2 sequences are LNHNV and YYDKDF (reference sequence). The CDR3 is made up of 14 amino acids. TCRdb's copy holds only in-frame clones and misses some; the assay was immunoSEQ multiplex PCR. The data show 150,000 to 180,000 clones, about 87% seen once. The rearrangement uses TRBV15 and TRBJ1-5; D unresolved. The receptor's source is an adult who received the AZD1222 COVID-19 vaccine. This material consisted of peripheral blood, taken 28 days after the second AZD1222 dose. The CDR3 bases are TGTGCCACCAGCAGAGACAGTTTGGCTCAGCCCCAGCATTTT. It encodes CATSRDSLAQPQHF.